Reported below is one T cell receptor (beta chain). The clone's antigen remains unknown. One base away there is no much larger clone; base qualities are not given. This record belongs to a study of cytomegalovirus exposure and HLA in healthy donors (dated by TCRdb to about 2017). For context, the study as a whole: According to an earlier analysis of around 600 of the donors, about 179 million T cells yielded over 100 million unique TCR beta sequences and 250 to 350 Gb of sequence data. All discovery cohort repertoires had been generated using a single sequencing platform. Rather than drawing on any new phenotypic data, the later analysis identified candidate immune exposures from TCR beta sequences and the way those sequences occurred across donors. Of the roughly 400 genotyped donors, more than 75% were placed in the genetic ancestry cluster associated with self-reported Caucasian donors. A handful of DR-DQ haplotypes were handled as single units for association and clustering because linkage in the cohort was strong. On average, roughly 250,000 unique TCR beta nucleotide sequences were sequenced per donor among 350 to 400 genotyped donors of the cohort, with roughly 19% of those sequences being non-productive. The aim of the study was to test whether cataloging public T cell receptors could identify signatures of past pathogen exposure. Donor age, sex, ethnicity and CMV serostatus were collected together with the repertoire data. In addition to the first cohort of around 670 subjects, a separate validation cohort of some 120 different subjects was used. To predict cytomegalovirus infection status, the study combined high-throughput TCR immunosequencing, statistical association of individual TCRs with disease status, and machine learning. An early release that covered about 600 HLA-typed donors contained around 330 gigabases of sequencing data and roughly 84 million unique TCR sequences. An earlier analysis of roughly 580 of the donors used high-throughput TCR beta sequencing to judge whether each TCR beta V gene segment behaved as functional or pseudogenic. In a later analysis, previously published TCR beta repertoires from several hundred donors were re-analyzed and high-resolution HLA genotyping was added so that TCR occurrence patterns could be studied. Both class I and class II loci were covered by HLA typing, at four-digit resolution. Using immunosequencing, the study profiled T cell repertoires from 640 or so subjects and related those repertoires to cytomegalovirus serostatus. In a later genetic analysis, genome-wide SNP genotypes for about three fifths of the 666 donors were used, and that subset was treated as a discovery cohort. Typing coverage differed by locus: A, B, C, DRB1 and DQB1 were typed in roughly 620-630 donors, DQA1 in 522, DPA1 in 600 to 610, and DPB1 in 472.

The cohort consisted of 600 or so healthy bone marrow donors. Cohort members were all nominally healthy when sampled, although unrecorded immune exposures were likely present. The donor was CMV seropositive and belonged to the group of 250 to 350 seropositive cohort members. Every donor gave a peripheral blood sample, and the peripheral blood mononuclear cells from that sample were used for TCR beta sequencing. The Qiagen DNeasy Blood Extraction Kit was used to extract genomic DNA from the blood cell samples. Library preparation was by the immunoSEQ multiplex PCR assay. A mixture of 60 forward primers for TCR Vbeta segments and 13 reverse primers for TCR Jbeta segments was used in the multiplex PCR. The CDR3 region of rearranged TCR beta genes was amplified from genomic DNA by a multiplex PCR assay. Amplified TCR beta libraries were sequenced as 87-base-pair reads on the Illumina HiSeq System. Under the source paper's analysis protocol: A later analysis counted tens of millions of unique TCR beta chains across the 550 to 800 repertoires, and roughly 10 million of these chains were shared by at least two donors. Raw reads were error-corrected and collapsed into unique sequences with a nearest-neighbor algorithm that merged closely related sequences to remove PCR and sequencing errors. To assign V, D and J gene segments, CDR3 sequences were aligned to IMGT reference sequences. For a sequence to be retained, a match of at least six nucleotides was required to both a V gene segment and a J gene segment. Rearrangements were classified as productive when the CDR3 lacked stop codons and remained in frame with V and J, and all other rearrangements were classified as non-productive. CDR3 was defined by IMGT convention, running from the second conserved V-encoded cysteine to the conserved J-encoded phenylalanine. Sequences without an unambiguous match to a single V gene segment were excluded from the earlier analysis of 450 to 650 of the donors. An earlier analysis of fewer than 750 of the donors called V segments functional above 56.7% productive rearrangements and segregating when the between-donor standard deviation exceeded 5%. A statistical classification framework was developed to diagnose cytomegalovirus status using the catalog of TCR beta chain sequences. In a later analysis, TCR nucleotide sequences were compared against IMGT/GENE-DB human TR gene sequences so that V and J genes could be assigned. A later analysis assigned CDR3 sequences and most-parsimonious VDJ recombination scenarios with the TCRdist pipeline. A later analysis defined each TCR beta chain by its CDR3 amino acid sequence plus V-gene family, and excluded reads lacking a unique V-gene family. To address suspected cross-contamination and a sequencing artifact, a later analysis removed a few hundred highly shared, low-generation-probability nucleotide sequences. In a later analysis, a clonal expansion index was calculated for each public chain from normalized within-repertoire ranks of inferred template counts. Generation probabilities in a later analysis came from a VDJ recombination model fitted to out-of-frame rearrangements, and those results were checked against IGoR. In a later analysis, hypergeometric tests were used to score TCR-TCR, TCR-HLA and TCR-CMV co-occurrence, with a repertoire-size bias correction applied to TCR pairs. A later analysis estimated false discovery rates by permuting HLA or CMV assignments 20 times. In a later analysis, co-occurring TCRs were grouped using DBSCAN, and TCRdist sequence similarity was added for clustering within HLA-allele-positive subsets. Repertoires with fewer than 30,000 or more than 120,000 public chains were left out of co-occurrence clustering, as were about 5 repertoires with anomalous nucleotide sharing. The source is immuneACCESS, and TCRdb retained only in-frame sequences with V and J called. Part of the clones is not carried over; for the studies checked, unresolved V genes explain less than half of this, and the remainder is unexplained. V, J and clone size are those of that table, while D and trimming were read from the DNA. The sample table records 58,000 or so clones; around 68% of these occur just once. Clones ranked in the top ten supply around 27% of the sample.

Looking up the germline V gene (reference sequence) yields CDR1 MNHEY and CDR2 SMNVEV. Spanning cysteine to phenylalanine, the CDR3 consists of 17 amino acids. Of all the DNA, just the CDR3 is kept, 51 bases in frame from base 1. The V end loses 3 bases and the J end loses 0 bases, and a stretch of 17 bases separates them. Paper-wide results and their limitations: Compared with equally common non-associated chains, HLA-associated TCR beta chains in a later analysis were more clonally expanded and had lower generation probabilities. Some 16 rarely observed V segments, including chromosome 9 orphons, were excluded from the earlier analysis of approximately 500 of the donors because counts were too low. HLA typing was unavailable for some donors at each locus, so association tests used only the typed subset. The study listed 164 TCR beta chains as associated with cytomegalovirus. A later genetic analysis reported fewer N-insertions in productive TCRs among donors in an Asian-associated ancestry cluster than the roughly 700-donor mean. Correlated functional status among segregating V segments might be attributable to linkage disequilibrium, but an unknown experimental factor could not be ruled out. At a false discovery rate of 0.05, a later analysis linked 16,951 TCR beta sequences to specific HLA alleles. In vitro tests confirmed that a few of the cytomegalovirus-associated TCR beta chains recognize cytomegalovirus antigens. Across donors, most TCR sequences were observed very rarely, whereas some public TCRs were present in many individuals. According to the authors, the approach could potentially be generalized to other disease states and immunological phenotypes. A group of highly shared sequence variants was considered likely to be a technical artifact of the sequencing pipeline. Only TCR beta chains were sequenced in this cohort, and the absence of alpha or paired-chain data limited detectable features. The 87-base-pair reads could not distinguish some IMGT-functional V segments, including TRBV6-2 and TRBV6-3, so those segments were excluded. CMV serostatus was the only immune exposure information available for the cohort. A later analysis reported that several top co-occurrence clusters appeared linked to parvovirus B19, influenza, CMV and Epstein-Barr virus. Strong co-occurrence of HLA alleles, especially DR and DQ, made assigning TCR associations to individual alleles difficult. A later analysis found that TCR association rates varied across HLA loci, with DRB1 alleles showing the most associated TCRs and HLA-C alleles the fewest. The presence/absence analyses assumed that sequencing depth was roughly uniform across donors, and that assumption may not be true. In a later genetic analysis, a missense DCLRE1C variant was associated with V-gene and J-gene trimming of TCR beta chains, and the association was replicated in an independent cohort. Most CMV-associated TCR beta chains appeared to be HLA-restricted in a later analysis, and the HLA associations seemed to be driven largely by CMV exposure. An earlier analysis of approximately 590 of the donors showed that most TCR beta V segments appeared in productive rearrangements either about 87% or about 30% of the time, which broadly matched IMGT annotations. The classifier was reported to diagnose cytomegalovirus status with high specificity and sensitivity in both the original and validation cohorts. A further reported finding was that TCR beta sequences accurately predicted the HLA-A and HLA-B alleles for most subjects in the first cohort.

Material for sequencing was PBMCs. This TCR was recovered from a man aged 45 to 65 in good health and CMV-seropositive. The V and J segments used are TRBV27 and TRBJ1-2; the best D guess is TRBD1, with 5 bases matching. The encoded CDR3 is CASSFSILVGANYGYTF. The nucleotides read TGTGCCAGCAGTTTTTCCATCCTCGTAGGGGCTAACTATGGCTACACCTTC.